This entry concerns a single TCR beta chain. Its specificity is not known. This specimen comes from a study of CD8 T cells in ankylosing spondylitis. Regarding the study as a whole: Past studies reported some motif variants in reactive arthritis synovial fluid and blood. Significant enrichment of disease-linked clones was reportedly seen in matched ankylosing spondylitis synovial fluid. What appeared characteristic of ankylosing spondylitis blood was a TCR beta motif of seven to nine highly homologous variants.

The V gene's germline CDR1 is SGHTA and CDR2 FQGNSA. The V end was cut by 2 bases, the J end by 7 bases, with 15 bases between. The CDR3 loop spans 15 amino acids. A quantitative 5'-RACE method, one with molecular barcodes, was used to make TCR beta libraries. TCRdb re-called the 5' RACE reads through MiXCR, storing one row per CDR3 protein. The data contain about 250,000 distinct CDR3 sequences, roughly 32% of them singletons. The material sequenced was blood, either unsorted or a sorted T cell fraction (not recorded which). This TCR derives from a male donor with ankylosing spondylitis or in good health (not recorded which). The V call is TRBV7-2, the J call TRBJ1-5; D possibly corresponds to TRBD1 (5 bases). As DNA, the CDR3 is TGTGCCAGCAGCTTAATCGGGGCGGGTGTCCAGCCCCAGCATTTT. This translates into CASSLIGAGVQPQHF. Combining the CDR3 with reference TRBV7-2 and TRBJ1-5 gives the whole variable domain GAGVSQSPSNKVTEKGKDVELRCDPISGHTALYWYRQSLGQGLEFLIYFQGNSAPDKSGLPSDRFSAERTGGSVSTLTIQRTQQEDSAVYLCASSLIGAGVQPQHFGDGTRLSIL.